The clone carrying this T cell receptor beta chain was recorded at least ten times. Its antigen is as yet unknown. Researchers prepared the TCRbeta library using unique molecular identifiers, the study reports. From the PCR reads, TCRdb called clonotypes with MiXCR, one entry per CDR3 protein. The sample consists of around 100,000 distinct CDR3 sequences, roughly 7.6% of them appearing once. The sample comes from a study of T-cell reconstitution after alpha-beta-depleted transplantation in children. Study-level results: Several hundred rapidly expanded clones from non-depleted graft cells reportedly supplied alpha-beta T cells about two months post-transplant. The authors attributed T-cell counts and diversity one year after transplant mostly to newly produced T cells. Recipient T cells and thymic progenitors that survived were the source of the high TCRbeta diversity seen at day 60 in some patients.

J gave up 5 bases and V 4 bases, and 8 bases lay outside the gene matches. The germline CDR1 and CDR2 sequences are SGHDT and YYEEEE. The CDR3 extends over 15 amino acids. The receptor's source is a boy aged 2 to 9 with acute lymphoblastic leukemia, due to receive a stem cell transplant. The J gene is TRBJ2-1, the V gene TRBV5-6; 8 bases align to TRBD1. The sequencing here drew on PBMCs, taken before TCRalphabeta/CD19-depleted stem cell transplant. CDR3 sequence: CASSLPGQDHNEQFF. CDR3 DNA: TGTGCCAGCAGCCTTCCGGGACAGGATCACAATGAGCAGTTCTTC.